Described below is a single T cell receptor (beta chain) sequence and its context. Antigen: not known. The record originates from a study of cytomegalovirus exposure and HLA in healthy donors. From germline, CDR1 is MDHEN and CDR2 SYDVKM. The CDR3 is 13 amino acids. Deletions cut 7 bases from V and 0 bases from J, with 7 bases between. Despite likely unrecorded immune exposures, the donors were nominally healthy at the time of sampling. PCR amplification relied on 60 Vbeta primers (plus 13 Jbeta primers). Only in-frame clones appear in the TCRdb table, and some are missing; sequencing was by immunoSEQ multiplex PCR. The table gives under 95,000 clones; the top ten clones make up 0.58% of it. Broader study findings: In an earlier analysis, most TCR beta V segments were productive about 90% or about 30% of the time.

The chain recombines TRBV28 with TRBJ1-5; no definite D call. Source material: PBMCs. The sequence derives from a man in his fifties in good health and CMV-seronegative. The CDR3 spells CASTVYSNQPQHF. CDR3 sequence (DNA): TGTGCCAGCACGGTATATAGCAATCAGCCCCAGCATTTT.